Each of the 13 T cell receptor beta chains below was sequenced from the same sample in a study of blood T cell repertoires in COVID-19. This table comes from immunoSEQ multiplex PCR, and its TCRdb copy is limited to in-frame clones, with some not included. The sample yields 84,000 or so clones, roughly 80% seen once. The specimen was peripheral blood. The receptors derive from a woman aged 70-85 years with active or convalescent COVID-19.

The V and J genes are TRBV4-3 and TRBJ1-2; D is unresolved. CDR3 length: 14 residues. Germline CDR1 LGHNA, CDR2 YSLEER. Trimming pared 0 bases from V and 2 bases from J, leaving 7 bases between. The CDR3 DNA sequence: TGCGCCAGCAGCCAAGAATACACGAACTATGGCTACACCTTC. This sequence encodes CASSQEYTNYGYTF.

The chain combines TRBV28 with TRBJ1-2; 7 bases line up with TRBD1. The V and J ends lost 5 bases and 1 base, in that order; junction bases with no gene match: 7. Germline V CDR1 and CDR2: MDHEN, SYDVKM. CDR3 length: 15 amino acids. DNA of the CDR3: TGTGCCAGCAGTACCCCCGGGACAGATAACTATGGCTACACCTTC. Its translation: CASSTPGTDNYGYTF.

This sequence joins TRBV19 and TRBJ1-2; D is perhaps TRBD1 (6 bases). The CDR3 has 17 amino acids. Trimming stripped 6 bases from V and 4 bases from J, with 24 bases between. Germline assignment: CDR1 LNHDA and CDR2 SQIVND (reference sequence). CDR3 DNA: TGTGCCAGTAGGTCACCCTTCTCGACAGGAGGCGGCTATGGCTACACCTTC. It codes for CASRSPFSTGGGYGYTF.

The rearrangement joins TRBV9 to TRBJ2-2; TRBD2 matches at 8 bases. CDR3 size: 16 residues. V lost 3 bases and J lost 4; bases outside the gene matches: 8. Germline CDR1 reads SGDLS; CDR2 reads YYNGEE. The CDR3 reads CASSEGGGRGTGELFF. CDR3 in DNA: TGTGCCAGCAGCGAGGGCGGGGGGCGTGGCACCGGGGAGCTGTTTTTT.

This clone came up a few times. The rearrangement uses TRBV4-1 and TRBJ1-2, with 8 bases identical to TRBD1. V gave up 2 bases and J gave up 7 bases; unmatched junction bases: 9. The CDR3 totals 15 residues. The V gene's germline CDR1 is MGHRA and CDR2 YSYEKL. The CDR3 here is CASSQPRQGLVGYTF. The CDR3 coding sequence is TGCGCCAGCAGCCAACCTAGACAGGGGTTGGTTGGCTACACCTTC.

Comments on this clone: An end of the junction does not agree with germline; a read error may underlie this. The rearrangement uses TRBV11-2 and TRBJ1-1; TRBD1 matches at 7 bases. The CDR3 consists of 11 residues. Germline CDR1 is SGHAT and CDR2 is FQNNGV. CDR3 in DNA: TGTGCCAGCAGCCGGGGACAGCTGGAAGAGTTT. It specifies CASSRGQLEEF.

The rearrangement joins TRBV5-4 to TRBJ2-5, with 7 positions matching TRBD1. The CDR3 is 14 amino acids. The trim removed 4 bases at V and 1 base at J, leaving 4 bases unmatched. Germline CDR1 is SGHNT and CDR2 is YYREEE (reference sequence). The CDR3 loop is CASSQTGAQETQYF. The CDR3 DNA follows: TGTGCCAGCAGCCAAACAGGGGCCCAAGAGACCCAGTACTTC.

The chain recombines TRBV3-1 (or the pseudogene TRBV3-2) with TRBJ2-1; D may be TRBD2 (5 bases). With 0 bases removed from V and 9 bases from J, the gap between germline ends came to 12 bases. This CDR3 has 14 amino acids. From germline, CDR1 is LGHDT and CDR2 YNNKEL (reference sequence). The CDR3 DNA sequence: TGTGCCAGCAGCCAAGACACTAGTCTAGGTGAGCAGTTCTTC. Translating gives CASSQDTSLGEQFF.

The chain combines TRBV7-2 with TRBJ2-4, with 15 bases lining up with TRBD2. Unmatched junction bases numbered 9, after V lost 0 bases and J lost 0 bases. The CDR3 is 21 residues long. Germline V lookup: CDR1 SGHTA, CDR2 FQGNSA. CDR3 DNA: TGTGCCAGCAGCTTAGCCCAGGGACTAGCGGGGGGTTTTCTAGCCAAAAACATTCAGTACTTC. Translation: CASSLAQGLAGGFLAKNIQYF.

The V gene is TRBV28, the J gene TRBJ1-2, with 9 bases identical to TRBD1. CDR1 and CDR2 (germline): MDHEN, SYDVKM. The CDR3 is made up of 14 amino acids. V was clipped by 6 bases and J by 5 bases; unmatched bases: 7. As DNA, the CDR3 is TGTGCCAGCAGCCCGTGGGACAGGGATTATGGCTACACCTTC. Translation gives CASSPWDRDYGYTF.

The chain combines TRBV11-2 with TRBJ2-3, with TRBD1 matching 10 bases. The CDR3 totals 15 residues. Trimming took 4 bases from V and 0 from J; bases not matched to a gene: 1. Germline V lookup: CDR1 SGHAT, CDR2 FQNNGV. The CDR3 protein is CASSWDRGSTDTQYF. The CDR3 coding sequence is TGTGCCAGCAGCTGGGACAGGGGCAGCACAGATACGCAGTATTTT.

This sequence joins TRBV28 and TRBJ2-3; TRBD2 matches at 8 bases. The germline V gene has CDR1 MDHEN and CDR2 SYDVKM. The V gene end was trimmed by 7 bases and the J gene end by 5 bases; junction bases not matched to a gene: 11. This CDR3 region has 15 residues. CDR3 residues: CASIDSGGARDTQYF. CDR3 DNA: TGTGCCAGCATCGATTCCGGGGGGGCGAGAGATACGCAGTATTTT.

This clone was recorded once. The chain is built from TRBV6-5 and TRBJ1-3; TRBD1 agrees at 8 bases. From germline, CDR1 is MNHEY and CDR2 SVGAGI. The V and J ends lost 4 bases and 9 bases, in that order; junction bases with no gene match: 5. CDR3 size: 13 residues. The CDR3 loop reads CASSSTGDSTIYF. The CDR3 DNA reads TGTGCCAGCAGTTCGACAGGGGATTCCACCATATATTTT.